The 5 T cell receptor beta chains in this list originate from one sample, sequenced in a study of Graves' ophthalmopathy and Graves' hyperthyroidism (dated by TCRdb to the late 2010s). The sequencer was an Illumina HiSeq 2000. For repertoire sequencing, TCR beta CDR3 regions were amplified from RNA transcripts. The first round was an RT-PCR using HTBI primers with the Qiagen OneStep RT-PCR kit, and this first round was followed by a second-round multiplex PCR, then size selection and purification. TCRdb trimmed the raw reads at Q25, called clones with MiXCR and kept productive beta chains. Rows matching on CDR3 protein sequence are summarized as one entry with the most common DNA and genes. The table for this sample lists about 180,000 distinct CDR3 sequences; 30% to 45% of them were counted only once. Under 6.5% of the sample rests with the top ten. Material: peripheral blood. The receptors were gathered from a woman in her forties with Graves' ophthalmopathy. Donor details come from another sample of the same person, matched by shared clones.

This sequence joins TRBV6-2 or TRBV6-3 and TRBJ1-1, with 7 bases matching TRBD1. The germline gives CDR1 MNHEY, CDR2 SVGEGT. The CDR3 has 12 amino acids. V trimming: 5 bases; J trimming: 8 bases; junction bases outside the gene matches: 5. The CDR3 protein is CASSGTVMEAFF. The CDR3 nucleotides are TGTGCCAGCAGTGGGACAGTTATGGAAGCTTTCTTT.

The rearrangement uses TRBV27 and TRBJ2-7; 9 bases match TRBD1. Germline lookup yields CDR1 MNHEY and CDR2 SMNVEV (reference sequence). V shed 4 bases and J 0 bases; nucleotides not matched to a gene: 13. The CDR3 runs 18 residues. CDR3 protein: CASSSTGGHILSSYEQYF. The CDR3 DNA sequence: TGTGCCAGCAGTTCTACAGGGGGCCACATCCTGAGCTCCTACGAGCAGTACTTC.

The chain couples TRBV12-5 to TRBJ1-2; D unresolved. Looked up from germline, CDR1 is LGHNT and CDR2 is FRNRAP. CDR3 length: 16 amino acids. V was shortened by 2 bases and J by 0 bases, with 13 bases between the two germline ends. The CDR3 here is CASGLWQESTNYGYTF. The CDR3 nucleotides are TGTGCTAGTGGTTTGTGGCAGGAATCCACTAACTATGGCTACACCTTC.

The chain combines TRBV6-2 or TRBV6-3 with TRBJ1-1; 8 bases are a match to TRBD1. The ends lost 8 bases at V and 1 base at J; junction bases unmatched: 0. CDR1 is MNHEY and CDR2 is SVGEGT in the germline V gene. The CDR3 is 12 amino acids. Here the CDR3 reads CASDRGNTEAFF. The CDR3 DNA is TGTGCCAGCGACAGGGGGAACACTGAAGCTTTCTTT.

This clonotype was detected many times. The genes are TRBV11-3 and TRBJ2-5, with 13 bases matching TRBD2. The CDR3 is 16 amino acids. V lost 4 bases and J lost 5; bases outside the gene matches: 7. The germline V gene encodes CDR1 SGHNT and CDR2 YENEEA. DNA for the CDR3: TGTGCCAGCAGCTCCCGACTAGCGGGGGGCGGGGAGACCCAGTACTTC. Amino acids: CASSSRLAGGGETQYF.